Listed below are T cell receptor beta chains from one sample, sequenced in a study of blood T cell repertoires in COVID-19. Method: immunoSEQ multiplex PCR; TCRdb's copy keeps in-frame clones and lacks some. Of hundreds of thousands of clones in the sample, approximately 90% were seen once. The sequenced sample was peripheral blood. These receptors came from a woman aged 25 to 39 with acute or convalescent COVID-19. Both conserved end residues are part of each CDR3. D genes are given only for firm matches. Expanded clones get a size class; other rows say once, few or many, or leave the size out.

>TRBJ1-1|-|TRBV27|-
CASSFRPSATEAFF
TGTGCCAGCAGTTTCAGGCCCTCGGCAACTGAAGCTTTCTTT
>TRBJ2-1|TRBD2|TRBV10-3|once
CAINSGGSNNEQFF
TGTGCCATCAATAGCGGGGGGTCTAACAATGAGCAGTTCTTC
>TRBJ1-6|TRBD1|TRBV6-5|-
CASRTGRSPLHF
TGTGCCAGCAGGACAGGGCGATCACCCCTCCACTTT
>TRBJ1-1|-|TRBV30|-
CAWTKPRVNTEAFF
TGTGCCTGGACGAAACCACGGGTAAACACTGAAGCTTTCTTT
>TRBJ1-1|-|TRBV7-2|-
CASSFRHSNTEAFF
TGTGCCAGCAGCTTCCGACACTCGAACACTGAAGCTTTCTTT
>TRBJ2-5|-|TRBV4-1|once
CASSQATGQETQYF
TGCGCCAGCAGCCAAGCAACAGGCCAAGAGACCCAGTACTTC
>TRBJ2-2|-|TRBV7-3|-
CASSPRGGFRSPGELFF
TGTGCCAGCAGCCCCCGTGGCGGGTTTCGTAGTCCCGGGGAGCTGTTTTTT
>TRBJ1-2|-|TRBV6-1|-
CASSESGGGYTF
TGTGCCAGCAGTGAATCAGGAGGGGGCTACACCTTC
>TRBJ1-1|-|TRBV2|-
CASSEALGLITEAFF
TGTGCCAGCAGTGAAGCGCTCGGGTTAATCACTGAAGCTTTCTTT
>TRBJ2-1|-|TRBV19|-
CASSTPGSYNEQFF
TGTGCCAGTAGTACCCCAGGGTCCTACAATGAGCAGTTCTTC
>TRBJ1-5|-|TRBV2|-
CASSIGGSNQPQHF
TGTGCCAGCAGTATAGGAGGTAGCAATCAGCCCCAGCATTTT
>TRBJ1-5|TRBD1|TRBV20-1|-
CSASDRVGQPQHF
TGCAGTGCTAGTGACAGGGTGGGTCAGCCCCAGCATTTT
>TRBJ2-2|-|TRBV6-5|-
CASSLWREAVGELFF
TGTGCCAGCAGCCTATGGAGGGAAGCGGTCGGGGAGCTGTTTTTT
>TRBJ2-2|TRBD1|TRBV11-2|-
CASSSYDRGLVYPGELFF
TGTGCCAGCAGCTCCTACGACAGGGGGCTGGTTTACCCCGGGGAGCTGTTTTTT
>TRBJ2-7|-|TRBV5-1|-
CASSSGTLYEQYF
TGCGCCAGCAGCTCCGGGACACTCTACGAGCAGTACTTC
>TRBJ1-6|TRBD1|TRBV5-1|-
CASSQDRRSSYNSPLHF
TGCGCCAGCAGCCAGGACAGGCGAAGCTCCTATAATTCACCCCTCCACTTT
>TRBJ2-5|-|TRBV4-1|-
CASSQDGLKETQYF
TGCGCCAGCAGCCAAGATGGCCTTAAAGAGACCCAGTACTTC
>TRBJ1-1|-|TRBV30|-
CAWMGGMNTEAFF
TGTGCCTGGATGGGGGGAATGAACACTGAAGCTTTCTTT
>TRBJ2-3|-|TRBV28|once
CASSLSYQGSPTDTQYF
TGTGCCAGCAGTTTATCCTATCAAGGGAGCCCCACAGATACGCAGTATTTT
>TRBJ2-2|-|TRBV18|-
CASSPSGELFF
TGTGCCAGCTCACCGAGCGGGGAGCTGTTTTTT
>TRBJ1-5|-|TRBV28|once
CASDSRGYQPQHF
TGTGCCAGTGACAGTAGGGGTTATCAGCCCCAGCATTTT
>TRBJ2-7|TRBD1|TRBV4-1|-
CASSQDQGQGGYEQYF
TGCGCCAGCAGCCAAGATCAGGGACAGGGAGGGTACGAGCAGTACTTC
>TRBJ1-5|-|TRBV13|-
CASSTRRDQPQHF
TGTGCCAGCAGCACCCGCAGGGATCAGCCCCAGCATTTT
>TRBJ1-2|-|TRBV6-2/TRBV6-3|-
CASSSPNQGNYGYTF
TGTGCCAGCAGCTCGCCGAATCAGGGGAACTATGGCTACACCTTC
>TRBJ1-4|-|TRBV20-1|-
CSASEASANEKLFF
TGCAGTGCTAGTGAGGCATCCGCTAATGAAAAACTGTTTTTT
>TRBJ1-2|TRBD1|TRBV6-5|-
CATHRGFSANYGYTF
TGTGCCACCCACAGGGGATTCTCAGCTAACTATGGCTACACCTTC
>TRBJ2-3|TRBD2|TRBV7-8|-
CASSLVAGLSTDTQYF
TGTGCCAGCAGCTTAGTAGCGGGGCTGAGCACAGATACGCAGTATTTT
>TRBJ1-1|TRBD1|TRBV7-9|-
CASSSGQGFVGAFF
TGTGCCAGCAGCTCCGGACAGGGGTTCGTTGGAGCTTTCTTT
>TRBJ2-1|TRBD2|TRBV7-2|-
CASSASGGSYNEQFF
TGTGCCAGCAGCGCTAGCGGGGGGTCCTACAATGAGCAGTTCTTC
>TRBJ1-1|TRBD1|TRBV6-6|-
CASTRQGRETEAFF
TGTGCCAGCACCAGACAGGGGAGGGAAACTGAAGCTTTCTTT
>TRBJ2-5|TRBD1|TRBV3-1/TRBV3-2|-
CASSQDLGQQETQYF
TGTGCCAGCAGCCAAGATTTGGGACAGCAAGAGACCCAGTACTTC
>TRBJ2-1|-|TRBV12-3/TRBV12-4|-
CASSPRFYEQFF
TGTGCCAGCAGTCCCCGGTTCTATGAGCAGTTCTTC
>TRBJ2-7|-|TRBV19|-
CASSAPTGSEQYF
TGTGCCAGTAGTGCCCCTACAGGAAGCGAGCAGTACTTC
>TRBJ2-3|TRBD1|TRBV11-2|-
CASSQDRGDTQYF
TGTGCCAGCAGCCAGGACAGGGGTGATACGCAGTATTTT
>TRBJ2-7|TRBD1|TRBV25-1|-
CASSTGTGLDEQYF
TGTGCCAGCAGCACCGGGACAGGGTTAGACGAGCAGTACTTC
>TRBJ1-2|-|TRBV5-1|-
CASSYGQTANYGYTF
TGCGCCAGCAGCTACGGACAGACCGCTAACTATGGCTACACCTTC
>TRBJ2-2|-|TRBV6-4|-
CASSDSSSGELFF
TGTGCCAGCAGTGATTCATCGAGCGGGGAGCTGTTTTTT
>TRBJ1-1|TRBD1|TRBV7-9|few
CASSVTGGMNTEAFF
TGTGCCAGCAGCGTAACAGGGGGCATGAACACTGAAGCTTTCTTT
>TRBJ2-5|-|TRBV10-3|-
CAINQRREETQYF
TGTGCCATCAATCAAAGACGGGAAGAGACCCAGTACTTC
>TRBJ1-1|-|TRBV27|-
CASSLEGLDTEAFF
TGTGCCAGCAGTTTAGAGGGATTGGACACTGAAGCTTTCTTT
>TRBJ2-7|TRBD2|TRBV10-2|-
CASRIGGGTYEQYF
TGCGCCAGCAGAATTGGCGGGGGGACCTACGAGCAGTACTTC
>TRBJ2-5|TRBD1|TRBV5-1|-
CASSIGQGETQYF
TGCGCCAGCAGCATCGGACAGGGAGAGACCCAGTACTTC
>TRBJ1-2|-|TRBV14|-
CASSQNAGDYGYTF
TGTGCCAGCAGCCAAAATGCAGGGGACTATGGCTACACCTTC